This T cell receptor beta chain was captured by sequencing in a study of T cell repertoires in cytomegalovirus infection. At the level of the study: An indication of both CMV infection and matching HLA type came from public TCR beta signatures.

Whole-study results and caveats: HLA-C-restricted CMV clonotypes gave the most frequent clonotype in two of eight donors. Summed frequency of public TCR beta families distinguished CMV carriers with the relevant HLA.

This clonotype was observed a handful of times. The antigen remains unidentified. This CDR3 region has 18 residues. The germline CDR1 and CDR2 sequences are MGHDK and SYGVNS. V shed 5 bases, J shed 0 bases, and the junction held 15 bases outside the gene matches. From the reads, TCRdb called clonotypes with MiXCR, one entry per CDR3 protein. The sample has a few hundred thousand distinct CDR3 sequences, roughly 43% seen once; the top ten hold 48%. The sequences come from cultured PBMCs, collected from culture after CMV antigen stimulation. The TCR comes from a human donor in good health (CMV status not recorded). Some clones in this sample may be carry-over from other donors' samples. This sequence joins TRBV25-1 and TRBJ2-7, with 8 bases fitting TRBD1. The CDR3 sequence is CASSSRDRSGWSSYEQYF. CDR3 in DNA: TGTGCCAGCAGTAGCCGGGACAGGTCCGGTTGGAGCTCCTACGAGCAGTACTTC.